Detailed here is one T cell receptor (beta chain). The data are from a study of blood T cell repertoires in COVID-19. The CDR3 spans 12 residues. Per the germline V gene, CDR1 is MNHEY and CDR2 is SVGAGI. V lost 8 bases to trimming and J lost 10 bases, with 12 bases between them. Profiling relied on immunoSEQ multiplex PCR, and the TCRdb table lists in-frame clones only, not all of them. The sample lists fewer than 500,000 clones, about 87% seen once, with 1% to 1.5% in the top ten. The chain joins TRBV6-5 to TRBJ1-6, with D possibly TRBD1 on 6 matching bases. What was sequenced was PBMCs or T cells enriched from blood (not recorded which). This clonotype originated in a man between 25 and 39 years old who had recovered from COVID-19. The CDR3 DNA follows: TGTGCCAGCCACAGGGCTGGATCACCCCTCCACTTT. It codes for CASHRAGSPLHF.